The 30 T cell receptor beta chains below were found in one sample sequenced in a study of cytomegalovirus exposure and HLA in healthy donors. PCR involved 60 Vbeta and 13 Jbeta primers. Produced via immunoSEQ multiplex PCR; TCRdb's table is partial and in-frame only. The repertoire consists of roughly 65,000 clones, with about 82% occurring once and the leading ten covering approximately 4.2%. Sequencing used PBMCs. The receptors shown here come from a woman in her 30s in good health and CMV-seronegative.

This clone has a handful of counts. The chain couples TRBV6-1 to TRBJ1-1, with TRBD1 matching 7 bases. Germline CDR1 MNHNS, CDR2 SASEGT. CDR3 length equals 15 residues. After removal of 6 bases from V and 3 bases from J, the junction contained 10 bases not matched to a gene. Here the CDR3 reads CASRLDRVRYTEAFF. The CDR3, as DNA: TGTGCCAGCAGGCTTGACAGGGTAAGGTACACTGAAGCTTTCTTT.

The V call is TRBV4-1, the J call TRBJ1-1; D remains unclear. The CDR3 has 17 amino acids. V lost 5 bases and J 4 bases, leaving 23 bases between the germline ends. CDR1 is MGHRA and CDR2 is YSYEKL in the germline V gene. The CDR3 region has the DNA TGCGCCAGCAGCTACCCGATCCCCTTCAACTCGGGCACTGAAGCTTTCTTT. Translated, it gives CASSYPIPFNSGTEAFF.

This chain connects TRBV18 to TRBJ1-1, with D uncertain. Trimming shortened V by 4 bases and J by 7 bases, and 19 bases separated the two germline ends. The CDR3 is 15 amino acids. Germline V gives CDR1 KGHSH, CDR2 LQKENI. Here the CDR3 reads CASSLPSKGGGEAFF. The CDR3 nucleotides are TGTGCCAGCTCACTCCCGTCCAAGGGAGGAGGTGAAGCTTTCTTT.

V and J are TRBV7-9 and TRBJ2-7; D gene uncertain. The ends were cut back, 0 bases at V and 2 bases at J, with 8 bases in the middle. Germline V gives CDR1 SEHNR, CDR2 FQNEAQ (reference sequence). The CDR3 length is 14 residues. This CDR3 reads CASSLAPPTYEQYF. CDR3 DNA sequence: TGTGCCAGCAGCTTAGCCCCCCCTACCTACGAGCAGTACTTC.

The V call is TRBV9, the J call TRBJ1-5; the match to TRBD1 covers 10 bases. The CDR3 length is 12 residues. Per germline, CDR1 SGDLS and CDR2 YYNGEE. J was trimmed by 14 bases and V by 3 bases; bases with no gene match: 5. This chain's CDR3 is CASSGGQGDKHF. The CDR3 region has the DNA TGTGCCAGCAGCGGCGGACAGGGGGATAAGCATTTT.

The chain links TRBV30 to TRBJ1-2; D possibly corresponds to TRBD1 (6 bases). This CDR3 has 14 amino acids. Germline loops: CDR1 GTSNPN, CDR2 SVGIG (reference sequence). Deletions cut 0 bases from V and 6 bases from J, with 14 bases between. CDR3 coding DNA: TGTGCCTGGAGTGTACTTGAGGGGGTTCATGGCTACACCTTC. Its translation is CAWSVLEGVHGYTF.

The chain recombines TRBV7-9 with TRBJ2-5; TRBD2 aligns across 8 bases. Trimming at V came to 2 bases and at J to 5 bases, leaving 10 bases not matched to a gene. Per the germline V gene, CDR1 is SEHNR and CDR2 is FQNEAQ (reference sequence). This CDR3 comprises 16 residues. Written as DNA, the CDR3 is TGTGCCAGCAGCTTACGCGGGGGGCGGGGAACGGAGACCCAGTACTTC. Translated: CASSLRGGRGTETQYF.

The chain is built from TRBV30 and TRBJ2-7; 7 bases map to TRBD1. In germline, CDR1 is GTSNPN, CDR2 SVGIG (reference sequence). V gave up 4 bases and J gave up 2 bases; unmatched junction bases: 5. The CDR3 consists of 13 residues. The CDR3 region has the DNA TGTGCCTGGATACAGGGGAATCCCTACGAGCAGTACTTC. Translated, it gives CAWIQGNPYEQYF.

V is TRBV28 and J is TRBJ1-2; D possibly corresponds to TRBD1 (6 bases). CDR1 is MDHEN and CDR2 is SYDVKM in the germline V gene. Trimming left V 5 bases short and J 2 bases short, with 9 bases between. This CDR3 is built from 13 residues. The CDR3 DNA reads as TGTGCCAGCAGTCGGGACATCAACTATGGCTACACCTTC. It yields the protein CASSRDINYGYTF.

This clone has more than one count but fewer than ten. The chain carries TRBV21-1 and TRBJ2-3; the table's D call, TRBD2, has no DNA check behind it. TRBV21-1 is designated a pseudogene. This CDR3 has 14 amino acids. The CDR3 sequence is CASILTSPGDTQYF. The CDR3 bases are TGTGCCAGCATCCTGACTAGTCCGGGGGATACGCAGTATTTT.

This chain connects TRBV4-1 to TRBJ2-7; D is possibly TRBD1 (5 bases). Trimming stripped 1 base from V and 6 bases from J, with 10 bases between. Germline lookup yields CDR1 MGHRA and CDR2 YSYEKL. The CDR3 sequence is 13 residues long. Here the CDR3 reads CASSQGPGREQYF. The DNA of the CDR3 is TGCGCCAGCAGCCAAGGGCCAGGGCGCGAGCAGTACTTC.

This chain joins TRBV2 and TRBJ1-2; TRBD1 matches at 10 bases. Germline trimming cut 7 bases from V and 8 bases from J; bases unmatched to any gene: 7. Per germline, CDR1 SNHLY and CDR2 FYNNEI. There are 13 residues in the CDR3. CDR3 bases: TGTGCCAGCACATCCGGGACAGGGGCCGGCTACACCTTC. It encodes CASTSGTGAGYTF.

The chain employs TRBV6-5 and TRBJ2-7; no clear D gene. The ends were cut back, 5 bases at V and 0 bases at J, with 8 bases in the middle. CDR1 and CDR2 (germline): MNHEY, SVGAGI. This CDR3 comprises 13 residues. The CDR3 protein is CASSGPPSYEQYF. DNA of the CDR3: TGTGCCAGCAGTGGCCCTCCCTCCTACGAGCAGTACTTC.

The gene calls are TRBV30 and TRBJ1-2; no definite D call. There are 12 residues in the CDR3. The V gene lost 2 bases and the J gene lost 5 bases, with 9 bases spanning the gap. Germline loops: CDR1 GTSNPN, CDR2 SVGIG (reference sequence). DNA for the CDR3: TGTGCCTGGAGTAACCGGGGATATGGCTACACCTTC. It specifies CAWSNRGYGYTF.

V gene TRBV4-3 combines with J gene TRBJ2-6; unclear D gene. Germline V lookup: CDR1 LGHNA, CDR2 YSLEER. This CDR3 has 17 residues. Deletions cut 0 bases from V and 0 bases from J, with 9 bases between. In nucleotides, the CDR3 is TGCGCCAGCAGCCAAGAACTTCCAAGCTCTGGGGCCAACGTCCTGACTTTC. Amino acid sequence: CASSQELPSSGANVLTF.

This clone has more than one count but fewer than ten. This chain links TRBV18 with TRBJ2-7; D may be TRBD2 (6 bases). The V and J ends lost 1 base and 6 bases respectively, with 10 bases between them. This CDR3 region has 13 residues. Germline CDR1 is KGHSH and CDR2 is LQKENI. The CDR3 bases are TGTGCCAGCTCACCACTGGAGGGTATCGAGCAGTACTTC. Residues: CASSPLEGIEQYF. The full variable domain, its missing parts supplied by reference TRBV18 and TRBJ2-7, is NAGVMQNPRHLVRRRGQEARLRCSPMKGHSHVYWYRQLPEEGLKFMVYLQKENIIDESGMPKERFSAEFPKEGPSILRIQQVVRGDSAAYFCASSPLEGIEQYFGPGTRLTVT.

The rearrangement uses TRBV7-8 and TRBJ2-7; 9 positions match TRBD1. This CDR3 is 17 amino acids long. The V segment lost 5 bases and the J segment 3 bases; nucleotides outside the gene matches: 14. CDR1 is SGHVS, CDR2 FQNEAQ, per germline. The CDR3 here is CASSPSSGDRAIYEQYF. CDR3 coding DNA: TGTGCCAGCAGCCCCAGTTCGGGGGACAGGGCCATCTACGAGCAGTACTTC.

The rearrangement joins TRBV7-2 to TRBJ1-2, with a possible D match to TRBD1 (6 bases). The CDR3 is 13 residues long. From germline, CDR1 is SGHTA and CDR2 FQGNSA. Trimming stripped 5 bases from V and 3 bases from J, with 10 bases between. The CDR3, as DNA: TGTGCCAGCAGCCCGGACAGAGACTATGGCTACACCTTC. It yields the protein CASSPDRDYGYTF.

A few counts support this clone. This chain connects TRBV30 to TRBJ2-1; 9 bases are a match to TRBD2. From germline, CDR1 is GTSNPN and CDR2 SVGIG (reference sequence). The CDR3 is 16 residues long. Unmatched junction bases numbered 13, after V lost 0 bases and J lost 10 bases. DNA of the CDR3: TGTGCCTGGAGTGTCGGGGCCGGCGGGGGGGCGTGGGAGCAGTTCTTC. Its protein product is CAWSVGAGGGAWEQFF. Full variable domain (outside the CDR3, taken from reference TRBV30 and TRBJ2-1): SQTIHQWPATLVQPVGSPLSLECTVEGTSNPNLYWYRQAAGRGLQLLFYSVGIGQISSEVPQNLSASRPQDRQFILSSKKLLLSDSGFYLCAWSVGAGGGAWEQFFGPGTRLTVL.

The chain couples TRBV29-1 to TRBJ1-1; 7 nucleotides line up with TRBD1. V gave up 8 bases and J gave up 5 bases; unmatched junction bases: 14. The CDR3 spans 14 residues. Germline CDR1 is SQVTM and CDR2 is ANQGSEA. Written as DNA, the CDR3 is TGCAGCATCAAATACCAGGGGGGCAAAACTGAAGCTTTCTTT. Amino acids: CSIKYQGGKTEAFF.

The V and J genes are TRBV6-5 and TRBJ2-5, with D unresolved. Germline CDR1 and CDR2: MNHEY and SVGAGI. The V gene lost 0 bases and the J gene lost 2 bases, with 4 bases spanning the gap. The CDR3 length is 13 residues. CDR3: CASSYSLQETQYF. CDR3 bases: TGTGCCAGCAGTTACTCACTGCAAGAGACCCAGTACTTC.

The genes are TRBV2 and TRBJ1-5, with 7 bases lining up with TRBD1. Germline CDR1 and CDR2: SNHLY and FYNNEI. The CDR3 loop spans 16 amino acids. The V segment lost 4 bases and the J segment 1 base; nucleotides outside the gene matches: 7. The CDR3 DNA reads TGTGCCAGCAGTGCCGAGACAGGGACCAGCAATCAGCCCCAGCATTTT. Protein sequence: CASSAETGTSNQPQHF.

This clone is a singleton in its sample. The chain uses TRBV5-6 and TRBJ2-2; D is ambiguous. Per the germline V gene, CDR1 is SGHDT and CDR2 is YYEEEE. This CDR3 comprises 14 residues. V dropped 2 bases and J dropped 8 bases, with 13 bases sitting between them. The CDR3 nucleotides read TGTGCCAGCAGCTTTTTACTATCTGAGGGGGAGCTGTTTTTT. Protein: CASSFLLSEGELFF. The complete variable domain, with remaining parts taken from reference TRBV5-6 and TRBJ2-2, reads DAGVTQSPTHLIKTRGQQVTLRCSPKSGHDTVSWYQQALGQGPQFIFQYYEEEERQRGNFPDRFSGHQFPNYSSELNVNALLLGDSALYLCASSFLLSEGELFFGEGSRLTVL.

By share, this clone counts as medium-sized. The CDR3, as DNA: TGCAGCGTCGCTACAGGCGGAAAACCGGCCAACGTCCTGACTTTC. Translated, it gives CSVATGGKPANVLTF. V and J are TRBV29-1 and TRBJ2-6; D might be TRBD1 (5 bases). CDR3 length equals 15 residues. Trimming pared 6 bases from V and 6 bases from J, leaving 18 bases between. Per germline, CDR1 SQVTM and CDR2 ANQGSEA.

V is TRBV14 and J is TRBJ2-1, with 8 nucleotides matching TRBD2. J was trimmed by 0 bases and V by 6 bases; bases with no gene match: 13. The CDR3 is 18 amino acids. CDR1 SGHDN and CDR2 FVKESK come from the germline V gene. In DNA form, the CDR3 reads TGTGCCAGCAGAGAGGGGGGGCTAGCGGGCCGCTCCTACAATGAGCAGTTCTTC. Translation gives CASREGGLAGRSYNEQFF.

This chain joins TRBV28 and TRBJ2-2; 8 bases map to TRBD1. Germline-derived CDR1 and CDR2 are MDHEN and SYDVKM. The CDR3 spans 16 residues. The ends lost 6 bases at V and 4 bases at J; junction bases unmatched: 10. CDR3 region: CASSAPGGFGTGELFF. In DNA, the CDR3 is TGTGCCAGCAGCGCACCAGGGGGCTTTGGCACCGGGGAGCTGTTTTTT.

V gene TRBV5-4 combines with J gene TRBJ2-3, with 12 bases identical to TRBD2. The CDR3 runs 16 residues. Trimming at V came to 4 bases and at J to 7 bases, leaving 10 bases not matched to a gene. Germline loops: CDR1 SGHNT, CDR2 YYREEE (reference sequence). The CDR3 region is CASSPGLAGIQYTQYF. CDR3 nucleotides: TGTGCCAGCAGCCCCGGACTAGCGGGGATACAATATACGCAGTATTTT.

This clone appeared a few times. The genes are TRBV7-2 and TRBJ2-7, with 8 positions matching TRBD1. CDR1 and CDR2 (germline): SGHTA, FQGNSA. There are 15 residues in the CDR3. J gave up 8 bases and V 3 bases, and 12 bases lay outside the gene matches. The CDR3 DNA follows: TGTGCCAGCAGCTTGGGACAGGCCCTCTCTAGGAAGCAGTACTTC. This encodes CASSLGQALSRKQYF.

The V call is TRBV7-6, the J call TRBJ1-1, with unresolved D. The CDR3 contains 12 residues. Trimming left V 4 bases short and J 9 bases short, with 12 bases between. CDR1 is SGHVS, CDR2 FNYEAQ, per germline. CDR3 nucleotides: TGTGCCAGCAGCTCGGAGGGTGGTAAAGCTTTCTTT. The encoded protein is CASSSEGGKAFF. Looking up the rest from reference TRBV7-6 and TRBJ1-1 gives the full variable domain: GAGVSQSPRYKVTKRGQDVALRCDPISGHVSLYWYRQALGQGPEFLTYFNYEAQQDKSGLPNDRFSAERPEGSISTLTIQRTEQRDSAMYRCASSSEGGKAFFGQGTRLTVV.

The gene calls are TRBV5-6 and TRBJ2-1; the match to TRBD2 covers 9 bases. CDR3 length: 14 amino acids. The V gene end was trimmed by 7 bases and the J gene end by 6 bases; junction bases not matched to a gene: 8. Germline V CDR1 and CDR2: SGHDT, YYEEEE. The CDR3 DNA follows: TGTGCCAGCCGATCTAGCGGGGCGGCCAATGAGCAGTTCTTC. Translated, it gives CASRSSGAANEQFF.